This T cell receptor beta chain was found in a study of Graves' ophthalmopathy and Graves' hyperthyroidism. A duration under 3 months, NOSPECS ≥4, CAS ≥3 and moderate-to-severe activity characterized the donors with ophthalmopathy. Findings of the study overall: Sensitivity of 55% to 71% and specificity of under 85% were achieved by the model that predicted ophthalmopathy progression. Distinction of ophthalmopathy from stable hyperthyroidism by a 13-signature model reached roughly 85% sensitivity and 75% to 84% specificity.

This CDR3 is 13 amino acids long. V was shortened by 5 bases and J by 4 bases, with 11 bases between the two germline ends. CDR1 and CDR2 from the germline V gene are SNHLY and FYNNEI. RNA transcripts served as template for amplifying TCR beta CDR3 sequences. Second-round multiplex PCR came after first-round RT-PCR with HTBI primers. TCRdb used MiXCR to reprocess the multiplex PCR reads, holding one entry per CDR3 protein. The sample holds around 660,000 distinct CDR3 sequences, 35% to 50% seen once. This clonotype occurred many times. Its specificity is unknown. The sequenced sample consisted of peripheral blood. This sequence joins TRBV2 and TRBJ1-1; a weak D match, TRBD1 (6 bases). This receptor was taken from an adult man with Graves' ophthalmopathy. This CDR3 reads CASSPQGPTEAFF. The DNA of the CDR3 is TGTGCCAGCAGTCCACAGGGTCCCACTGAAGCTTTCTTT.